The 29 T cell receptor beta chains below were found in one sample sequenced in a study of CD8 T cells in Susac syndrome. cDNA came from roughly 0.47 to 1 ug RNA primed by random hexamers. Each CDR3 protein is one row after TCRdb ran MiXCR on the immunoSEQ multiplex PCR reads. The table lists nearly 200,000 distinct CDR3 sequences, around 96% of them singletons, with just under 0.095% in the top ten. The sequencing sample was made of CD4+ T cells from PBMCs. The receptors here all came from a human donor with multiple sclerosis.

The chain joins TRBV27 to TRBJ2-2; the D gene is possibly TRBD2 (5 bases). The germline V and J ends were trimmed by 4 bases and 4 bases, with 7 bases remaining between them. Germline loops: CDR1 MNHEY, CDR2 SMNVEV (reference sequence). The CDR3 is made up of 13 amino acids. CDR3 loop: CASSSRGTGELFF. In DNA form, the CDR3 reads TGTGCCAGCAGTTCACGGGGCACCGGGGAGCTGTTTTTT.

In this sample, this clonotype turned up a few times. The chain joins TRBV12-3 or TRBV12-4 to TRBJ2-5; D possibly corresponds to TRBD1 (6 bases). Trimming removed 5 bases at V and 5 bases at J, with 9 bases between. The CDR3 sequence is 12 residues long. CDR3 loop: CASSTTGETQYF. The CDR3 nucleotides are TGTGCCAGCAGTACCACAGGGGAGACCCAGTACTTC.

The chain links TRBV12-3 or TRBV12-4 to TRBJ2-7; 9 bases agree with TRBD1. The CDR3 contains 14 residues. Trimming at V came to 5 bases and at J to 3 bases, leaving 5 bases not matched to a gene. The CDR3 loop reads CASSQGQGNYEQYF. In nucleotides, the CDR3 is TGTGCCAGCAGTCAGGGACAGGGAAACTACGAGCAGTACTTC.

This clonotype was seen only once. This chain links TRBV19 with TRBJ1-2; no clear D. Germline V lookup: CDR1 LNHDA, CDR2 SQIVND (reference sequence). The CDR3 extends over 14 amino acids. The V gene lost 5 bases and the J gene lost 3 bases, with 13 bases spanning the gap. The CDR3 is CASSYAGLDYGYTF. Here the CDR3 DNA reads TGTGCCAGTAGTTACGCAGGATTGGACTATGGCTACACCTTC.

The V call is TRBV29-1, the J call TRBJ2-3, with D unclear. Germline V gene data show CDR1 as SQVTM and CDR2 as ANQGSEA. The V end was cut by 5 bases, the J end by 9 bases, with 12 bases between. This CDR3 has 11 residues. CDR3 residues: CSVFYGDTQYF. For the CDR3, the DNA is TGCAGCGTTTTTTACGGTGACACGCAGTATTTT.

The CDR3 sequence is CASSPRQNSYNEQFF. The CDR3 DNA is TGTGCCAGCAGCCCCCGGCAGAACTCCTACAATGAGCAGTTCTTC. This chain links TRBV3-1 with TRBJ2-1; D not resolved. Germline CDR1 LGHDT, CDR2 YNNKEL (reference sequence). The CDR3 is 15 residues long. Trimming shortened V by 4 bases and J by 0 bases, and 10 bases separated the two germline ends.

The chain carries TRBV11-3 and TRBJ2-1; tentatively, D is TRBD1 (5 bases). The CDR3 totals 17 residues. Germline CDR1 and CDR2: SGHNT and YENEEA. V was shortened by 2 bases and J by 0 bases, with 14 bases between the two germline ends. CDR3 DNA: TGTGCCAGCAGCTTAAATGGGGCGGATAGCTCCTACAATGAGCAGTTCTTC. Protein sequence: CASSLNGADSSYNEQFF.

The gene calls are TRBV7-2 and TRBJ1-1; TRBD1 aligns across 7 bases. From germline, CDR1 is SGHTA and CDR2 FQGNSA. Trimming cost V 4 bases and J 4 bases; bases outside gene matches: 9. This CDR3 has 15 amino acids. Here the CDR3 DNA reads TGTGCCAGCAGCTGGACCGACAGGGTTGGCACTGAAGCTTTCTTT. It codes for CASSWTDRVGTEAFF.

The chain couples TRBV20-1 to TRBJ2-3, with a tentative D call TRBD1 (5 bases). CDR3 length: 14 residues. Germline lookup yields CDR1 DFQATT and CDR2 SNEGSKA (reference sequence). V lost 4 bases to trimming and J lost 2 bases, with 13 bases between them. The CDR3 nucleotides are TGCAGTGCTACGGAAGGACAACTCACAGATACGCAGTATTTT. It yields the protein CSATEGQLTDTQYF.

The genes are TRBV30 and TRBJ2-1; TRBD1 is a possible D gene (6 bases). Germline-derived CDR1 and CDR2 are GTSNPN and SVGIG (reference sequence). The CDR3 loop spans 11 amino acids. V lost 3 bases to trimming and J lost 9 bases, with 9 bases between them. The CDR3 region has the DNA TGTGCCTGGAGGAGCAGGGGTGAGCAGTTCTTC. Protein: CAWRSRGEQFF.

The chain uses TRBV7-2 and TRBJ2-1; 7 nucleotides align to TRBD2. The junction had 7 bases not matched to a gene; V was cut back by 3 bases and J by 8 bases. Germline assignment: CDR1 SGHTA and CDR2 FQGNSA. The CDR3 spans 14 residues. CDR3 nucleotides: TGTGCCAGCAGCTTGGGGCCCCGGGGGGATGAGCAGTTCTTC. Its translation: CASSLGPRGDEQFF. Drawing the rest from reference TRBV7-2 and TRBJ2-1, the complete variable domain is GAGVSQSPSNKVTEKGKDVELRCDPISGHTALYWYRQSLGQGLEFLIYFQGNSAPDKSGLPSDRFSAERTGGSVSTLTIQRTQQEDSAVYLCASSLGPRGDEQFFGPGTRLTVL.

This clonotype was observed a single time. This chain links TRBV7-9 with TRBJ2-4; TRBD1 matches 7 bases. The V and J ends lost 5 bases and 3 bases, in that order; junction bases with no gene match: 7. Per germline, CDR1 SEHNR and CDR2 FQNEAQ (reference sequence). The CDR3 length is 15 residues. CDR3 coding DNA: TGTGCCAGCAGCCCGACAGGGTTGGTCAAAAACATTCAGTACTTC. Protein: CASSPTGLVKNIQYF.

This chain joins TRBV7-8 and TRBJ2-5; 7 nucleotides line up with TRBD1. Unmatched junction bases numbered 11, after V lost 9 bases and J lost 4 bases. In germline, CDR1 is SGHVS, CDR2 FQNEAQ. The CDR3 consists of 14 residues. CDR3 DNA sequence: TGTGCCAGTGAAGGGCATTACAGGGGAGAGACCCAGTACTTC. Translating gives CASEGHYRGETQYF.

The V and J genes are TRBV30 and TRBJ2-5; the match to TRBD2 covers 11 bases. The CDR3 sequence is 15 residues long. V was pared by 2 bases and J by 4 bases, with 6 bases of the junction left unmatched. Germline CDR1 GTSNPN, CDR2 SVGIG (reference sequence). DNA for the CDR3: TGTGCCTGGAGTATTAGCGGGGGGGCCGGAGAGACCCAGTACTTC. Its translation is CAWSISGGAGETQYF.

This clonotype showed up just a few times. The CDR3 here is CAWSKRGLYTGELFF. CDR3 bases: TGTGCCTGGAGCAAGCGGGGGTTATACACCGGGGAGCTGTTTTTT. The chain combines TRBV30 with TRBJ2-2; 8 bases line up with TRBD2. The trim removed 3 bases at V and 3 bases at J, leaving 6 bases unmatched. Per germline, CDR1 GTSNPN and CDR2 SVGIG (reference sequence). The CDR3 extends over 15 amino acids.

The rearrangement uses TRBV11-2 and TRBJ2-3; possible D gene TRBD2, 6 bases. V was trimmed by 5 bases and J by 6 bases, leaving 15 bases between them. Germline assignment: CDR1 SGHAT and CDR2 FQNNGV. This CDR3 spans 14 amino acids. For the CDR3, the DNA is TGTGCCAGCAGCCGAGGATTAAGCGGGGATACGCAGTATTTT. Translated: CASSRGLSGDTQYF.

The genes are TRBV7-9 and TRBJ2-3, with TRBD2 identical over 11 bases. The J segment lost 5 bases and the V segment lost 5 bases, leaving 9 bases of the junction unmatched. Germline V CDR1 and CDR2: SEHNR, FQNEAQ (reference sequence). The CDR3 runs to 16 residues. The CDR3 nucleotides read TGTGCCAGCAGCCAGCGGGGACTAGCGGACATAGATACGCAGTATTTT. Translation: CASSQRGLADIDTQYF. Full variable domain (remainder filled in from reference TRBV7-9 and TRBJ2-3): DTGVSQNPRHKITKRGQNVTFRCDPISEHNRLYWYRQTLGQGPEFLTYFQNEAQLEKSRLLSDRFSAERPKGSFSTLEIQRTEQGDSAMYLCASSQRGLADIDTQYFGPGTRLTVL.

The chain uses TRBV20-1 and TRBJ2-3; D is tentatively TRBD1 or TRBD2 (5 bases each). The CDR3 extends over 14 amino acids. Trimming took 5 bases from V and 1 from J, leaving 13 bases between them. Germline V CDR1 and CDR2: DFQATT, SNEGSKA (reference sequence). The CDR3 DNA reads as TGCAGTGCTTCCGGGACCCATGGCACAGATACGCAGTATTTT. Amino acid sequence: CSASGTHGTDTQYF.

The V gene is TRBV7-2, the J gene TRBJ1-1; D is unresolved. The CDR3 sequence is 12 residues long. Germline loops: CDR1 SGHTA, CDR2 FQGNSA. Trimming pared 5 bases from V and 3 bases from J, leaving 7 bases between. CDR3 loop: CASSRVDTEAFF. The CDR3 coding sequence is TGTGCCAGCAGCCGGGTGGACACTGAAGCTTTCTTT. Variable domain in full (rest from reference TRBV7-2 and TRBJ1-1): GAGVSQSPSNKVTEKGKDVELRCDPISGHTALYWYRQSLGQGLEFLIYFQGNSAPDKSGLPSDRFSAERTGGSVSTLTIQRTQQEDSAVYLCASSRVDTEAFFGQGTRLTVV.

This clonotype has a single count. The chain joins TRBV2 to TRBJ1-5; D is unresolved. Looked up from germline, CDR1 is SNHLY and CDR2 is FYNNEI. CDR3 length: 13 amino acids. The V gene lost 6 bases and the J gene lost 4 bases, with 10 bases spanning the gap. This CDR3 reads CASSLIPNQPQHF. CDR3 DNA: TGTGCCAGCAGCCTTATCCCAAATCAGCCCCAGCATTTT.

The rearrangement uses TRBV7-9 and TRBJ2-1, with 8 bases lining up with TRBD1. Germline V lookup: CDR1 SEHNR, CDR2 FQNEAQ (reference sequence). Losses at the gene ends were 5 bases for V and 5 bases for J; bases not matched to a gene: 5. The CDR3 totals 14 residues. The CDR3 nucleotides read TGTGCCAGCAGCACGGACAGGGCCAACAATGAGCAGTTCTTC. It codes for CASSTDRANNEQFF. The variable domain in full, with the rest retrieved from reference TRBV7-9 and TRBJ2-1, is DTGVSQNPRHKITKRGQNVTFRCDPISEHNRLYWYRQTLGQGPEFLTYFQNEAQLEKSRLLSDRFSAERPKGSFSTLEIQRTEQGDSAMYLCASSTDRANNEQFFGPGTRLTVL.

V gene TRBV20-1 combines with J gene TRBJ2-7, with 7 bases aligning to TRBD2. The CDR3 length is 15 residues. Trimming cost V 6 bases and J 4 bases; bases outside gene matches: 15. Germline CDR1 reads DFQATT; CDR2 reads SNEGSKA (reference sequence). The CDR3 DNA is TGCAGTGCCTTAACCGGGGCACTAGCGTCTTACGAGCAGTACTTC. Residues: CSALTGALASYEQYF.

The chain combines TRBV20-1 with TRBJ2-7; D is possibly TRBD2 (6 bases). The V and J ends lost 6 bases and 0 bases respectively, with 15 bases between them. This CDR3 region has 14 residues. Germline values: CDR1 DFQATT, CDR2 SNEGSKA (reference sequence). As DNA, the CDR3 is TGCAGTGCCCCTTCCTGGACTAACTCCTACGAGCAGTACTTC. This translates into CSAPSWTNSYEQYF.

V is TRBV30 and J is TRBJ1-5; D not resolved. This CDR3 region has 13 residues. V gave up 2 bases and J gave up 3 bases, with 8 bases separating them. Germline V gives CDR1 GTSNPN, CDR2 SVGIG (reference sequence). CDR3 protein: CAWSLGPNQPQHF. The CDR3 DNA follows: TGTGCCTGGAGTTTGGGTCCCAATCAGCCCCAGCATTTT.

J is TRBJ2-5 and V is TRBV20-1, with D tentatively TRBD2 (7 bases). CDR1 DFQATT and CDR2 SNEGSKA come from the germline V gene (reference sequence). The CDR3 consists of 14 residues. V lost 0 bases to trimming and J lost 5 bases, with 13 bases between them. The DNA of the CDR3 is TGCAGTGCTAGAGATGGCGGGGGCCCTGAGACCCAGTACTTC. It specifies CSARDGGGPETQYF.

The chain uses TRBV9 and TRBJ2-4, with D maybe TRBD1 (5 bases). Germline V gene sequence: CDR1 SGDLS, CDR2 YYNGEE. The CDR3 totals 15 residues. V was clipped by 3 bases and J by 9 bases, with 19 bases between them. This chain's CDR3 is CASSAGPPGSAIQYF. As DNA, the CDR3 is TGTGCCAGCAGCGCAGGACCTCCAGGGTCGGCCATTCAGTACTTC.

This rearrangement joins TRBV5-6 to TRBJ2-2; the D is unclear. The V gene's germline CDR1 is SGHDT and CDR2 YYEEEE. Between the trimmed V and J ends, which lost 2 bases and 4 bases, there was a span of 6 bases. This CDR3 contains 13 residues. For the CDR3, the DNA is TGTGCCAGCAGCTTACGAGTCACCGGGGAGCTGTTTTTT. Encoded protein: CASSLRVTGELFF.

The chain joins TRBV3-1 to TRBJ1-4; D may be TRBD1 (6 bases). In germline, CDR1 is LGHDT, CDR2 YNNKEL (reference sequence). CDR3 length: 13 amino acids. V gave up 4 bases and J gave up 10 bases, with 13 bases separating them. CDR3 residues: CASSRGTLGKLFF. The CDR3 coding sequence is TGTGCCAGCAGCCGCGGGACATTAGGAAAACTGTTTTTT.

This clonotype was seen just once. CDR3 amino acids: CASSAGQTDSPLHF. The CDR3 DNA reads as TGCGCCAGCAGCGCGGGACAGACGGACTCACCCCTCCACTTT. This chain uses TRBV5-1 with TRBJ1-6, with 7 bases fitting TRBD1. Germline values: CDR1 SGHRS, CDR2 YFSETQ. J lost 10 bases, V lost 4 bases, and 8 bases had no gene match. The CDR3 length is 14 residues. The variable domain in full, with the rest retrieved from reference TRBV5-1 and TRBJ1-6, is KAGVTQTPRYLIKTRGQQVTLSCSPISGHRSVSWYQQTPGQGLQFLFEYFSETQRNKGNFPGRFSGRQFSNSRSEMNVSTLELGDSALYLCASSAGQTDSPLHFGNGTRLTVT.